Listed here are 3 T cell receptor beta chains from one sample, sequenced in a study of patients and donors after allogeneic stem cell transplantation. TCRdb reprocessed the RT-PCR reads via MiXCR and lists one record per CDR3 protein. The table shows 150,000 or so distinct CDR3 sequences, with more than 20% occurring only once. Sequencing used blood, either unsorted or a sorted T cell fraction (not recorded which). The source is a human donor who was either an allogeneic HSCT recipient or a stem cell or donor lymphocyte infusion donor (not recorded which). It is not recorded whose cells these are; they may come from a transplant donor.

This clonotype was seen more than once but under ten times. This chain uses TRBV7-9 with TRBJ1-2; unclear D gene. In germline, CDR1 is SEHNR, CDR2 FQNEAQ (reference sequence). Trimming left V 5 bases short and J 13 bases short, with 14 bases between. CDR3 length equals 11 residues. This CDR3 is CASSLEDQGTF. The CDR3 DNA reads TGTGCCAGCAGCCTGGAGGACCAAGGCACCTTC.

This clonotype showed up just a few times. V gene TRBV4-2 combines with J gene TRBJ1-2; 7 nucleotides agree with TRBD1. The V gene end was trimmed by 4 bases and the J gene end by 7 bases; junction bases not matched to a gene: 12. CDR1 is LGHNA, CDR2 YNFKEQ, per germline. This CDR3 comprises 15 residues. CDR3: CASSPQGDVHGGYTF. The CDR3 DNA reads as TGTGCCAGCAGCCCTCAGGGGGACGTCCATGGTGGCTACACCTTC.

This clonotype came up a few times. The rearrangement links TRBV12-3 or TRBV12-4 to TRBJ1-1; unclear D gene. The CDR3 is made up of 14 amino acids. V lost 7 bases to trimming and J lost 6 bases, with 18 bases between them. CDR3 region: CASTIGVLWAEAFF. The CDR3 nucleotides are TGTGCCAGCACCATCGGGGTCCTATGGGCTGAAGCTTTCTTT.